Listed below are T cell receptor beta chains from one sample, sequenced in a study of human T cells and chemical hapten exposure. MiXCR, run by TCRdb on the RACE reads, gives a single entry per CDR3 protein. Here the sample spans about 35,000 distinct CDR3 sequences, approximately 12% being singletons. Sequenced material: whole blood, taken in connection with sensitization to the hapten diphenylcyclopropenone (DPC). The origin of the receptors is a woman between 40 and 55 years old with alopecia areata. Some clones in this sample may be carry-over from other donors' samples. The conserved cysteine and the conserved F or W are not part of the CDR3 here. Each record gives: clone size, J gene, V gene, D gene, CDR3 protein. The D gene is left open where the match is weak. Clone size, where shown, is once, few, many, or a class for clones that have expanded.

.	TRBJ2-1	TRBV2	.	ASTLGRSNEQF
medium-sized	TRBJ1-3	TRBV25-1	.	ASSESYTIY
.	TRBJ2-7	TRBV27	.	ASSPQGGDYGQY
.	TRBJ1-3	TRBV7-8	.	ASSLTSGGEVGNTIY
many	TRBJ1-1	TRBV3-1	.	ASSHRRNTEAF
many	TRBJ2-7	TRBV2	.	ASSVALSSYEQY
few	TRBJ1-1	TRBV29-1	.	SVADKLNTEAF
.	TRBJ1-1	TRBV5-4	.	ASSLVGALGTEAF
few	TRBJ1-1	TRBV3-1	.	ASSRLGGANTEAF
many	TRBJ2-3	TRBV7-9	.	ASSPRGRGDTQY
.	TRBJ2-1	TRBV11-3	TRBD2	ASSLEVAGVKNEQF
.	TRBJ2-1	TRBV11-2	.	ASSLEPGGHNEQF
many	TRBJ2-2	TRBV12-3/TRBV12-4	.	ASSYRNTGELF
.	TRBJ1-5	TRBV6-5	.	ASSYSQGWPQH
many	TRBJ1-4	TRBV27	.	ASSRQGVEKLF
many	TRBJ2-5	TRBV18	.	ASSPDKETQY
few	TRBJ1-1	TRBV7-9	.	ASSETAGRAEAF
.	TRBJ2-1	TRBV28	.	ASSPSDRGPYNEQF
many	TRBJ2-1	TRBV10-1	.	ASSDGGQFNEQF
few	TRBJ2-3	TRBV29-1	TRBD2	SGVAGGTDTQY
many	TRBJ2-1	TRBV27	TRBD2	ASSFSPGTSASVNEQF
.	TRBJ2-2	TRBV12-3/TRBV12-4	.	ASSLVGVAGELF
few	TRBJ2-1	TRBV7-9	.	ASSPKAGLSYNEQF
many	TRBJ2-2	TRBV4-3	.	ASSQDRGPGELF
.	TRBJ2-7	TRBV5-6	.	ASSPPPGGYEQY
many	TRBJ1-1	TRBV29-1	.	SVGRHPNTEAF
few	TRBJ1-4	TRBV5-1	TRBD1	ASSGQGGTTNEKLF
.	TRBJ1-1	TRBV20-1	.	SAGRPDTEAF
many	TRBJ1-1	TRBV11-1	TRBD1	ASSLRTGGGTEAF
many	TRBJ1-2	TRBV12-3/TRBV12-4	.	ASTPTGGGSYGYT
few	TRBJ1-1	TRBV7-9	.	ASSLAPDTEAF
.	TRBJ2-7	TRBV6-2/TRBV6-3	.	ASSLQAEQY
many	TRBJ1-6	TRBV11-2	.	ASSLSSSNSPLH
few	TRBJ2-7	TRBV7-2	TRBD2	ASSASGIAQY
few	TRBJ1-1	TRBV6-6	.	ASTIGTEAF
many	TRBJ2-6	TRBV19	.	ASSTTNSGANVLT
few	TRBJ1-1	TRBV2	.	ASTARVTEAF
many	TRBJ2-4	TRBV7-2	.	ASSLEGNIQY
many	TRBJ2-2	TRBV4-1	.	ASSPRLQTGELF
many	TRBJ1-4	TRBV4-3	.	ASSPPGDGEKLF
few	TRBJ2-7	TRBV28	.	ASSGGGYEQY
.	TRBJ1-3	TRBV6-5	.	ASSSNGGRGNTIY
many	TRBJ1-2	TRBV12-3/TRBV12-4	.	ASSSPGAYNYGYT
many	TRBJ2-7	TRBV29-1	.	SVELGMQGGYEQY
many	TRBJ2-3	TRBV7-7	.	ASSPSNTAGTDTQY
few	TRBJ1-1	TRBV3-1	.	ASSQAEITEAF
.	TRBJ1-5	TRBV10-3	TRBD1	ATGQGNNQPQH
many	TRBJ2-3	TRBV29-1	.	SVRHGPANTDTQY
few	TRBJ2-1	TRBV18	TRBD2	ASSRPLAGEYNEQF
many	TRBJ2-3	TRBV18	.	ASSDGSTSTDTQY
many	TRBJ2-3	TRBV24-1	.	ATSDQAESTDTQY
.	TRBJ1-4	TRBV6-6	.	ASRQGNEKLF
.	TRBJ2-2	TRBV2	.	ATLAAGELF
few	TRBJ1-1	TRBV5-1	TRBD1	ASSSPGQLNTEAF
.	TRBJ2-1	TRBV5-1	TRBD1	ASFGTGGNEQF
few	TRBJ1-2	TRBV5-1	.	ASSLGDGSNYGYT
many	TRBJ2-1	TRBV20-1	.	SVGTRSYNEQF